The T cell receptor beta chain under discussion was sequenced for a study of blood T cell repertoires in COVID-19. Study information: There were acute and convalescent COVID-19 samples, and they came from the United States, Italy and Spain. From T cells, B-cell-depleted T cells, or PBMCs came the material, which was cDNA or gDNA.

As originally analysed: From reference gene primer amplification, estimates of nucleated cell counts were derived. Sequencing was performed with immunoSEQ multiplex PCR; in TCRdb, only in-frame clones are kept and a portion is missing. Clone size and V and J calls were adopted from that table, with D and trimming inferred from the DNA. The sample consists of around 170,000 clones, roughly 90% of them appearing once. Germline V gene lookup returns CDR1 MNHEY and CDR2 SMNVEV (reference sequence). This CDR3 spans 14 amino acids. With 5 bases removed from V and 2 bases from J, the gap between germline ends came to 13 bases.

V usage is TRBV27 and J usage is TRBJ2-7, with a tentative D call TRBD2 (6 bases). Specimen: peripheral blood. The source is a man in his 60s with acute or convalescent COVID-19. The CDR3 here is CASSGRRRAYEQYF. DNA of the CDR3: TGTGCCAGCAGTGGGAGAAGGAGGGCCTACGAGCAGTACTTC.